A selection of T cell receptor beta chains follows, all from one sample in a study of read filtering for tumor transcriptome and immune sequencing. MiXCR, applied by TCRdb to the reads, yields one record per CDR3 protein. This table holds fewer than 75,000 distinct CDR3 sequences, around a fifth found once. Specimen: a population of CD138-negative cells sorted from bone marrow. Receptors were obtained from a donor at least 40 years old with multiple myeloma. CDR3s include the opening cysteine and the closing phenylalanine or tryptophan. D genes are given only for firm matches. The size of a clone is reported for some rows only, either as once, few or many, or as a class for expanded clones.

d_call: NA; j_call: TRBJ2-1; clone_size: NA; v_call: TRBV27; cdr3_nt: TGTGCCAGCGGCCCATGTAAGGGGTTCTACAATGAGCAGTTCTTC; cdr3_aa: CASGPCKGFYNEQFF
d_call: NA; j_call: TRBJ2-3; clone_size: few; v_call: TRBV6-1; cdr3_nt: TGTGCCAGCAGTGAATCCGGGACCCCTGGCACAGATACGCAGTATTTT; cdr3_aa: CASSESGTPGTDTQYF
d_call: NA; j_call: TRBJ2-7; clone_size: few; v_call: TRBV6-6; cdr3_nt: TGTGCCAGCAGTCTAACCGGGACTGGGGGCCCCGAGCAGTACTTC; cdr3_aa: CASSLTGTGGPEQYF
d_call: TRBD2; j_call: TRBJ2-7; clone_size: many; v_call: TRBV29-1; cdr3_nt: TGCAGCGTCACTACTGGACTAGCGGGATTAACCTACGAGCAGTACTTC; cdr3_aa: CSVTTGLAGLTYEQYF
d_call: NA; j_call: TRBJ2-3; clone_size: many; v_call: TRBV12-3/TRBV12-4; cdr3_nt: TGTGCCAGCAGGTTCGACGCGGCAGATACGCAGTATTTT; cdr3_aa: CASRFDAADTQYF
d_call: TRBD1; j_call: TRBJ1-1; clone_size: many; v_call: TRBV28; cdr3_nt: TGTGCCAGCAGTGAAGACAGGGCGGAGCGCACTGAAGCTTTCTTT; cdr3_aa: CASSEDRAERTEAFF
d_call: NA; j_call: TRBJ1-2; clone_size: many; v_call: TRBV5-1; cdr3_nt: TGCGCCAGCAGCTTGGGGGATGGGGGAAGTACTACCTACACCTTC; cdr3_aa: CASSLGDGGSTTYTF
d_call: TRBD2; j_call: TRBJ2-3; clone_size: many; v_call: TRBV4-2; cdr3_nt: TGTGCCAGCAGTCTTCTAGCGGGATACACAGATACGCAGTATTTT; cdr3_aa: CASSLLAGYTDTQYF
d_call: NA; j_call: TRBJ2-6; clone_size: many; v_call: TRBV9; cdr3_nt: TGTGCCAGCAGCGTAGAGGCGAGAGCTGGGGCCAACGTCCTGACTTTC; cdr3_aa: CASSVEARAGANVLTF
d_call: NA; j_call: TRBJ2-3; clone_size: few; v_call: TRBV11-2; cdr3_nt: TGTGCCAGCAGCTTAGTGGGGGGCTTATACGCAGATACGCAGTATTTT; cdr3_aa: CASSLVGGLYADTQYF
d_call: NA; j_call: TRBJ2-1; clone_size: many; v_call: TRBV7-9; cdr3_nt: TGTGCCAGCAGTTTGGATACGGGGGAGAATGAGCAGTTCTTC; cdr3_aa: CASSLDTGENEQFF
d_call: NA; j_call: TRBJ2-3; clone_size: many; v_call: TRBV19; cdr3_nt: TGTGCCAGTAGTATAGATCGCGGGTCCCTCTCTCCAGATACGCAGTATTTT; cdr3_aa: CASSIDRGSLSPDTQYF
d_call: TRBD1; j_call: TRBJ1-2; clone_size: NA; v_call: TRBV10-2; cdr3_nt: TGCGCCAGCAGGGCCCCGGACAGGGGTGGTGGCTACACCTTC; cdr3_aa: CASRAPDRGGGYTF
d_call: TRBD1; j_call: TRBJ2-7; clone_size: many; v_call: TRBV2; cdr3_nt: TGTGCCAGCAGGAAGGGGACAGGGGTCCAGGCCGAGCAGTACTTC; cdr3_aa: CASRKGTGVQAEQYF
d_call: NA; j_call: TRBJ2-1; clone_size: NA; v_call: TRBV7-9; cdr3_nt: TGTGCCAGCAGCCCGCAGGGGAGCTCCTACAATGAGCAGCTCTTC; cdr3_aa: CASSPQGSSYNEQLF
d_call: NA; j_call: TRBJ1-1; clone_size: many; v_call: TRBV11-2; cdr3_nt: TGTGCCAGCAGCTTAGAGGAGAACACTGAAGCTTTCTTT; cdr3_aa: CASSLEENTEAFF
d_call: NA; j_call: TRBJ1-5; clone_size: many; v_call: TRBV28; cdr3_nt: TGTGCCAGCAGTTTTGGGGACTTCGTCAATCAGCCCCAGCATTTT; cdr3_aa: CASSFGDFVNQPQHF
d_call: NA; j_call: TRBJ2-1; clone_size: NA; v_call: TRBV23-1; cdr3_nt: TGCGCCAGCCGAACTTCGGGGGGCGAGCAGGGGGCCTACAATGAGCAGTTCTTC; cdr3_aa: CASRTSGGEQGAYNEQFF
d_call: TRBD2; j_call: TRBJ2-1; clone_size: many; v_call: TRBV20-1; cdr3_nt: TGCAGTGCTAGAGACTACTCCTCCCAAGCGGGAGGGGGATCCTACAATGAGCAGTTCTTC; cdr3_aa: CSARDYSSQAGGGSYNEQFF
d_call: TRBD2; j_call: TRBJ2-1; clone_size: few; v_call: TRBV3-1; cdr3_nt: TGTGCCAGCAGCCAATTATCTAGCGGGAGGCCCTACAATGAGCAGTTCTTC; cdr3_aa: CASSQLSSGRPYNEQFF
d_call: TRBD2; j_call: TRBJ2-1; clone_size: many; v_call: TRBV20-1; cdr3_nt: TGCAGTGCCCCCTCTCGGACTAGCGGGAGGGCTGGCGATGAGCAGTTCTTC; cdr3_aa: CSAPSRTSGRAGDEQFF
d_call: NA; j_call: TRBJ2-7; clone_size: many; v_call: TRBV6-1; cdr3_nt: TGTGCCAGCAGTGAAACAGCCTACTACGAGCAGTACTTC; cdr3_aa: CASSETAYYEQYF
d_call: NA; j_call: TRBJ1-6; clone_size: many; v_call: TRBV29-1; cdr3_nt: TGCAGCGTTGACCGTTGGCGGGATAATTCACCCCTCCACTTT; cdr3_aa: CSVDRWRDNSPLHF
d_call: NA; j_call: TRBJ1-2; clone_size: few; v_call: TRBV4-2; cdr3_nt: TGTGCCAGCAGCCCTGAGAGTACAGGGATGATGTATGGCTACACCTTC; cdr3_aa: CASSPESTGMMYGYTF